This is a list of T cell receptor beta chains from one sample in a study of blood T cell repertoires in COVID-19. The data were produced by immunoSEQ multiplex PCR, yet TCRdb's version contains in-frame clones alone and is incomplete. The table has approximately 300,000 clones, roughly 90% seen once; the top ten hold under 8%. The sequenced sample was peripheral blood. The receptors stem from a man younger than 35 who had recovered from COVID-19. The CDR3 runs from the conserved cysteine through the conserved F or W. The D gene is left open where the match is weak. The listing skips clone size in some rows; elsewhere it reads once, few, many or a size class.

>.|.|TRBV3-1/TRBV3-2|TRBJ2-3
CASSHAGPDTQYF
TGTGCCAGCAGCCACGCAGGGCCAGATACGCAGTATTTT
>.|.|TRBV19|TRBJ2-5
CASSIVASQETQYF
TGTGCCAGTAGTATAGTGGCAAGTCAAGAGACCCAGTACTTC
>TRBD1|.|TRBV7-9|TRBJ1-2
CASSPGQGAYYGYTF
TGTGCCAGCAGCCCCGGACAGGGGGCTTACTATGGCTACACCTTC
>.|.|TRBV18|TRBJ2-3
CASSPPGRGSTDTQYF
TGTGCCAGCTCACCACCCGGGCGGGGAAGCACAGATACGCAGTATTTT
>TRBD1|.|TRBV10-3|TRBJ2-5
CAISASGTGVGKETQYF
TGTGCCATCAGTGCTTCCGGGACAGGGGTAGGAAAAGAGACCCAGTACTTC
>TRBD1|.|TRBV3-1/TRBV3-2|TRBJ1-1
CASSQGWTGLNAGAEAFF
TGTGCCAGCAGCCAAGGCTGGACAGGGCTGAATGCGGGAGCTGAAGCTTTCTTT
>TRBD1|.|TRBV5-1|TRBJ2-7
CASSGQGAFSYEQYF
TGCGCCAGCAGCGGACAGGGGGCTTTCTCCTACGAGCAGTACTTC
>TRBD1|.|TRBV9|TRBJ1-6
CASSVGQGQSNSPLHF
TGTGCCAGCAGCGTAGGGCAGGGACAGAGTAATTCACCCCTCCACTTT
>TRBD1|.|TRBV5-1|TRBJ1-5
CASSTGQGNQPQHF
TGCGCCAGCAGCACCGGACAGGGAAATCAGCCCCAGCATTTT
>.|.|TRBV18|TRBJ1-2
CASSPIAGNYGYTF
TGTGCCAGCTCACCAATTGCAGGAAACTATGGCTACACCTTC
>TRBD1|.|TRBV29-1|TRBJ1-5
CSAETGRDQPQHF
TGCAGCGCCGAGACAGGGCGGGATCAGCCCCAGCATTTT
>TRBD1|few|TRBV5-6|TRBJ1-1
CASSFSGTGHTEAFF
TGTGCCAGCAGCTTCTCCGGGACAGGGCACACTGAAGCTTTCTTT
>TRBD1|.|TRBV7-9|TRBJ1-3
CASSLRDRGTYDSGNTIYF
TGTGCCAGCAGCCTCCGGGACAGGGGGACTTACGACTCTGGAAACACCATATATTTT
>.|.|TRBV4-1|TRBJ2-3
CASSQFSEGTDTQYF
TGCGCCAGCAGCCAATTTAGCGAGGGCACAGATACGCAGTATTTT
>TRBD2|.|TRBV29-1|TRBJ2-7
CSSTGASGSSYEQYF
TGCAGCAGTACAGGGGCTAGCGGGAGTTCCTACGAGCAGTACTTC
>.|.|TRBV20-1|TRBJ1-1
CSASFSGGSEAFF
TGCAGTGCTAGTTTCTCGGGGGGGAGTGAAGCTTTCTTT
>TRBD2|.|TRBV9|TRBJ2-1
CASSVAATSGTKFYSYNEQFF
TGTGCCAGCAGCGTGGCCGCGACTAGCGGGACAAAATTTTACTCCTACAATGAGCAGTTCTTC
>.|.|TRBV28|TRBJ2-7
CASSTGTEPYEQYF
TGTGCCAGCAGTACGGGGACTGAGCCCTACGAGCAGTACTTC
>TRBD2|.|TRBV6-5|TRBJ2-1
CASSYLGGRDAQFF
TGTGCCAGCAGTTACCTGGGGGGGAGGGATGCGCAGTTCTTC
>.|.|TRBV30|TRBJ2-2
CAWSDQGRPSGELFF
TGTGCCTGGAGTGACCAGGGCAGACCTTCCGGGGAGCTGTTTTTT
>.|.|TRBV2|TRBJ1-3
CASSSPVTLGNTIYF
TGTGCCAGCAGTTCGCCCGTCACGCTAGGAAACACCATATATTTT
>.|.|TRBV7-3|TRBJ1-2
CASGRGTIVNYGYTF
TGTGCCAGCGGCCGGGGTACGATCGTTAACTATGGCTACACCTTC
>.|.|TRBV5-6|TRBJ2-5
CASSLDYTQETQYF
TGTGCCAGCAGCTTGGACTATACTCAAGAGACCCAGTACTTC
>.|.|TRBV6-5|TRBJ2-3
CASSYSAGRADTQYF
TGTGCCAGCAGTTACTCCGCGGGAAGGGCAGATACGCAGTATTTT
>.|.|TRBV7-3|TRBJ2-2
CASSLRDGELFF
TGTGCCAGCAGCTTAAGAGACGGGGAGCTGTTTTTT
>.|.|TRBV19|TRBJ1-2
CASSILQGSDGYTF
TGTGCCAGTAGTATCCTGCAGGGGTCGGATGGCTACACCTTC
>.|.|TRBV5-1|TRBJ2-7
CASSWTGQTSYEQYF
TGCGCCAGCAGCTGGACTGGACAGACTTCCTACGAGCAGTACTTC
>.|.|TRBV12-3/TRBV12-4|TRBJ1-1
CASSFRTLTEAFF
TGTGCCAGCAGCTTCAGGACACTCACTGAAGCTTTCTTT
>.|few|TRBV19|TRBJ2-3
CASSTSLARNTQYF
TGTGCCAGTAGTACTAGTTTAGCGAGGAATACGCAGTATTTT
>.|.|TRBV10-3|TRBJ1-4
CAISESGADWEKLFF
TGTGCCATCAGTGAGTCGGGGGCAGATTGGGAAAAACTGTTTTTT
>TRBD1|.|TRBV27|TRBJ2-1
CASSLGDRELYNEQFF
TGTGCCAGCAGTTTAGGCGACAGGGAACTCTACAATGAGCAGTTCTTC
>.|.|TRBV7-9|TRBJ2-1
CASSLEAGSSYNEQFF
TGTGCCAGCAGCCTAGAGGCGGGGAGCTCCTACAATGAGCAGTTCTTC
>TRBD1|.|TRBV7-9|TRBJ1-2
CASSSGGNYGYTF
TGTGCCAGCAGCTCAGGGGGTAACTATGGCTACACCTTC
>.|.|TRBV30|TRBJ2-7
CAWSVGGSYEQYF
TGTGCCTGGAGTGTAGGGGGTAGCTACGAGCAGTACTTC
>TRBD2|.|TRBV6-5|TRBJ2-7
CASSQGTSGTYEQYF
TGTGCCAGCAGCCAGGGGACTAGCGGCACCTACGAGCAGTACTTC
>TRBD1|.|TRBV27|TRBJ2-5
CASSLSDRVETQYF
TGTGCCAGCAGTTTATCGGACAGGGTGGAGACCCAGTACTTC
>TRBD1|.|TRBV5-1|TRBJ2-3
CASASGTGHTDTQYF
TGCGCCAGCGCCTCCGGGACAGGCCACACAGATACGCAGTATTTT
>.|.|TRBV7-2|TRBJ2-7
CASSLIPRGPSSYEQYF
TGTGCCAGCAGCTTAATCCCCAGGGGTCCAAGCTCCTACGAGCAGTACTTC
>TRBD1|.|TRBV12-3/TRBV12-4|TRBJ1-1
CASSLETGVKSFF
TGTGCCAGCAGTTTAGAAACAGGGGTCAAGTCCTTCTTT
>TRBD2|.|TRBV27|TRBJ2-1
CASSLLAGGYNEQFF
TGTGCCAGCAGTTTGCTAGCGGGGGGCTACAATGAGCAGTTCTTC
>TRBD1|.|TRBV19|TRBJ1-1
CATHPRPGGTDTEAFF
TGTGCCACCCATCCCCGGCCAGGGGGCACGGACACTGAAGCTTTCTTT
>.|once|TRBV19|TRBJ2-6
CASSIGVSGANVLTF
TGTGCCAGTAGTATAGGAGTATCTGGGGCCAACGTCCTGACTTTC